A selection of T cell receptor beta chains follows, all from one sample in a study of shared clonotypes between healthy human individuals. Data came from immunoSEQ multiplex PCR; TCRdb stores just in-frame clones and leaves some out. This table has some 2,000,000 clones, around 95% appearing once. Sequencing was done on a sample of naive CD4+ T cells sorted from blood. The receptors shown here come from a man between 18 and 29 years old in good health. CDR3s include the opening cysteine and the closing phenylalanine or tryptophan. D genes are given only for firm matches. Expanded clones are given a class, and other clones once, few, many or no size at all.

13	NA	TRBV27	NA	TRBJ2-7	CASSFPVGGEQYF	TGTGCCAGCAGTTTCCCTGTCGGCGGCGAGCAGTACTTC
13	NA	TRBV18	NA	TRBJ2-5	CASSPPREETQYF	TGTGCCAGCTCACCACCACGGGAAGAGACCCAGTACTTC
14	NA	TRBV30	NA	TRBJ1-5	CACRIKDKNQPQHF	TGTGCCTGCCGCATAAAAGACAAGAATCAGCCCCAGCATTTT
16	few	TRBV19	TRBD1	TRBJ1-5	CASKTGGEAGNQPQHF	TGTGCCAGTAAGACAGGGGGCGAGGCGGGCAATCAGCCCCAGCATTTT
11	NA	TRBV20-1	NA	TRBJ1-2	CSARTSYGYTF	TGCAGTGCTAGAACCTCCTATGGCTACACCTTC
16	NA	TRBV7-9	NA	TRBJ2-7	CASSLEVWGSTYEQYF	TGTGCCAGCAGCTTAGAAGTTTGGGGGAGTACCTACGAGCAGTACTTC
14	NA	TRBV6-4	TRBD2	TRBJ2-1	CASSVAGGNNEQFF	TGTGCCAGCAGTGTAGCGGGGGGGAACAATGAGCAGTTCTTC
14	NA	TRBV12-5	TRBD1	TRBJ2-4	CASGPGTGTSIQYF	TGTGCTAGTGGTCCCGGGACAGGGACCTCCATTCAGTACTTC
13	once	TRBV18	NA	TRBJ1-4	CASSPPGAEKLFF	TGTGCCAGCTCACCACCAGGGGCCGAAAAACTGTTTTTT
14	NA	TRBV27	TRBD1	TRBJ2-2	CASRRDSYTGELFF	TGTGCCAGCAGACGGGACAGTTACACCGGGGAGCTGTTTTTT
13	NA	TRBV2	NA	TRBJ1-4	CASSDSGVRKLFF	TGTGCCAGCAGTGATTCGGGGGTCAGGAAACTGTTTTTT
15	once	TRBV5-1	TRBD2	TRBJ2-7	CASSELAGSSYEQYF	TGCGCCAGCAGCGAACTAGCGGGTAGCTCCTACGAGCAGTACTTC
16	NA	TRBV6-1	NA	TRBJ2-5	CASSDWGHPKRETQYF	TGTGCCAGCAGTGATTGGGGCCACCCCAAAAGGGAGACCCAGTACTTC
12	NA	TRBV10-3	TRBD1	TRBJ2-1	CAISQGANEQFF	TGTGCCATCAGCCAGGGGGCCAATGAGCAGTTCTTC
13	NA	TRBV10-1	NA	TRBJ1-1	CASSEMWGTEAFF	TGCGCCAGCAGTGAAATGTGGGGCACTGAAGCTTTCTTT